These 10 T cell receptor beta chains were all obtained from the same sample, sequenced in a study of T cells after somatic rescue of genetic block. Sequencing used immunoSEQ multiplex PCR; TCRdb keeps in-frame clones, though not all of them. The data hold 65,000 to 70,000 clones, with about 91% observed a single time. Sequencing was performed on peripheral blood mononuclear cells (PBMCs). All receptors come from a man aged 35-49 years.

The chain carries TRBV7-8 and TRBJ2-5, with 7 nucleotides matching TRBD1. The better agreement between TRBJ2-7 and the DNA end casts doubt on the J call. Germline V gene data show CDR1 as SGHVS and CDR2 as FQNEAQ. This CDR3 has 14 residues. The DNA for the CDR3 is TGTGCCAGCAGCCCACCGGGACAGACCTACGAGCAGTACTTC. This sequence encodes CASSPPGQTYEQYF.

The rearrangement links TRBV9 to TRBJ2-1; D not resolved. Germline-derived CDR1 and CDR2 are SGDLS and YYNGEE. Trimming took off 0 bases at V and 5 bases at J, with 6 bases between the two ends. The CDR3 length is 13 residues. CDR3 region: CASSVATNNEQFF. CDR3 bases: TGTGCCAGCAGCGTAGCCACTAACAATGAGCAGTTCTTC. The variable domain in full, with the rest retrieved from reference TRBV9 and TRBJ2-1, is DSGVTQTPKHLITATGQRVTLRCSPRSGDLSVYWYQQSLDQGLQFLIQYYNGEERAKGNILERFSAQQFPDLHSELNLSSLELGDSALYFCASSVATNNEQFFGPGTRLTVL.

The chain is built from TRBV5-4 and TRBJ2-7; D perhaps matches TRBD1 (6 bases). CDR1 and CDR2 from the germline V gene are SGHNT and YYREEE (reference sequence). The CDR3 is 15 amino acids. V shed 4 bases and J shed 3 bases, with 17 bases lying between them. CDR3 coding DNA: TGTGCCAGCAGCAAAGGACAGTTGGGGCACTACGAGCAGTACTTC. It is translated as CASSKGQLGHYEQYF.

V gene TRBV19 combines with J gene TRBJ2-7; tentatively, D is TRBD2 (5 bases). The CDR3 length is 14 residues. The V and J ends lost 11 bases and 0 bases respectively, with 17 bases between them. Germline V gene sequence: CDR1 LNHDA, CDR2 SQIVND (reference sequence). The CDR3 nucleotides read TGTGCCTCTAATCGGCAGCGGAGCTCCTACGAGCAGTACTTC. Protein product: CASNRQRSSYEQYF.

V usage is TRBV19 and J usage is TRBJ1-5; D uncertain. Germline CDR1 LNHDA, CDR2 SQIVND (reference sequence). The V gene lost 3 bases and the J gene lost 4 bases, with 7 bases spanning the gap. This CDR3 has 13 residues. The CDR3: CASSIRPNQPQHF. In nucleotides, the CDR3 is TGTGCCAGTAGTATTAGGCCGAATCAGCCCCAGCATTTT.

The gene calls are TRBV6-4 and TRBJ1-6; 9 bases are shared with TRBD1. Germline lookup yields CDR1 MRHNA and CDR2 SNTAGT. The J segment lost 0 bases and the V segment lost 2 bases, leaving 11 bases of the junction unmatched. The length of the CDR3 is 20 residues. The CDR3 reads CASSDAPGQGPSSYNSPLHF. Here the CDR3 DNA reads TGTGCCAGCAGTGACGCCCCGGGACAGGGTCCTTCCTCCTATAATTCACCCCTCCACTTT.

The V gene is TRBV9, the J gene TRBJ2-3; no clear D. V lost 0 bases to trimming and J lost 4 bases, with 12 bases between them. Germline V CDR1 and CDR2: SGDLS, YYNGEE. The CDR3 consists of 15 residues. The CDR3 spells CASSVAASRADTQYF. The CDR3 bases are TGTGCCAGCAGCGTAGCGGCTTCCCGCGCAGATACGCAGTATTTT. Looking up the rest from reference TRBV9 and TRBJ2-3 gives the full variable domain: DSGVTQTPKHLITATGQRVTLRCSPRSGDLSVYWYQQSLDQGLQFLIQYYNGEERAKGNILERFSAQQFPDLHSELNLSSLELGDSALYFCASSVAASRADTQYFGPGTRLTVL.

V gene TRBV2 combines with J gene TRBJ2-5; D possibly corresponds to TRBD1 (6 bases). This CDR3 comprises 15 residues. Germline V lookup: CDR1 SNHLY, CDR2 FYNNEI. Trimming pared 4 bases from V and 5 bases from J, leaving 17 bases between. In DNA, the CDR3 is TGTGCCAGCAGTGGGGGGCAGGGCAAGCGGGAGACCCAGTACTTC. Protein: CASSGGQGKRETQYF.

J is TRBJ2-2 and V is TRBV28, with D perhaps matching TRBD2 (7 bases). The ends were cut back, 2 bases at V and 5 bases at J, with 12 bases in the middle. Germline V gene lookup returns CDR1 MDHEN and CDR2 SYDVKM. This CDR3 is 15 amino acids long. CDR3 residues: CASSLGLGGTGELFF. The DNA of the CDR3 is TGTGCCAGCAGTTTAGGACTAGGGGGAACCGGGGAGCTGTTTTTT. Using reference TRBV28 and TRBJ2-2 for the parts outside the CDR3, the full variable domain is DVKVTQSSRYLVKRTGEKVFLECVQDMDHENMFWYRQDPGLGLRLIYFSYDVKMKEKGDIPEGYSVSREKKERFSLILESASTNQTSMYLCASSLGLGGTGELFFGEGSRLTVL.

The sample holds a few counts of this clone. J is TRBJ1-1 and V is TRBV5-8; D is perhaps TRBD1 (5 bases). The CDR3 is made up of 13 amino acids. V lost 5 bases and J 1 base, leaving 9 bases between the germline ends. CDR1 and CDR2 (germline): SGHTS, YDEGEE. As DNA, the CDR3 is TGTGCCAGCAGACAGGACGCGAACACTGAAGCTTTCTTT. Its translation is CASRQDANTEAFF. Full variable domain (rest looked up from reference TRBV5-8 and TRBJ1-1): EAGVTQSPTHLIKTRGQQATLRCSPISGHTSVYWYQQALGLGLQFLLWYDEGEERNRGNFPPRFSGRQFPNYSSELNVNALELEDSALYLCASRQDANTEAFFGQGTRLTVV.